This TCR beta chain originates from a study of OX40 agonist ivuxolimab in advanced cancers. Study details: Participants could have had prior anti-PD-1, anti-PD-L1 or anti-CTLA-4 therapy, and roughly 39% had some. Study outcomes and limitations: CD4+ T cells averaged fewer expanded clones than CD8+ T cells.

TCRdb keeps only in-frame clones here, not all; method: immunoSEQ multiplex PCR. Here the sample spans 55,000 to 75,000 clones, approximately 81% being singletons. The CDR3 has 16 residues. The germline CDR1 and CDR2 sequences are SGHAT and FQDESV (reference sequence). Trimming at V came to 5 bases and at J to 2 bases, leaving 8 bases not matched to a gene. Concerning this clone: What it binds is unknown.

This chain uses TRBV11-1 with TRBJ2-1; 8 bases are a match to TRBD1. The sequence came from an adult with an advanced solid tumor such as melanoma, head and neck, liver or kidney cancer. The specimen was CD4+ or CD8+ T cells sorted from blood, collected in a trial of the OX40 agonist ivuxolimab. The CDR3 here is CASSTAQGAPYNEQFF. CDR3 bases: TGTGCCAGCAGCACTGCCCAGGGGGCTCCCTACAATGAGCAGTTCTTC.